This entry concerns a single TCR beta chain. Its specificity is unknown. The data were obtained in a study of cytomegalovirus exposure and HLA in healthy donors. Findings of the study overall: In an earlier analysis, in fewer than 700 donors, most V segments appeared productive either ~87% or ~30% of the time. Later on, an analysis found that several of the most significant clusters appeared to be linked to common viral pathogens, which included parvovirus B19. The classifier reportedly diagnosed cytomegalovirus status with high specificity and sensitivity.

In germline, CDR1 is SGHRS, CDR2 YFSETQ. V lost 6 bases, J lost 1 base, and 13 bases lay in between. The CDR3 loop spans 15 amino acids. The PCR ran on 60 Vbeta and 13 Jbeta primers. Data came from immunoSEQ multiplex PCR; TCRdb stores just in-frame clones and leaves some out. The sample lists approximately 140,000 clones, around 60% occurring once. Sequencing input: PBMCs. The chain couples TRBV5-1 to TRBJ2-2, with D perhaps matching TRBD1 (6 bases). The origin of this receptor is a woman aged 60 to 75 in good health and CMV-seropositive. The chain's CDR3 is CASNRQAGNTGELFF. The CDR3 coding sequence is TGCGCCAGCAACAGACAGGCTGGGAACACCGGGGAGCTGTTTTTT. The full variable domain, its missing parts supplied by reference TRBV5-1 and TRBJ2-2, is KAGVTQTPRYLIKTRGQQVTLSCSPISGHRSVSWYQQTPGQGLQFLFEYFSETQRNKGNFPGRFSGRQFSNSRSEMNVSTLELGDSALYLCASNRQAGNTGELFFGEGSRLTVL.